The source of this TCR beta chain is a study of graft-versus-host responses after intestinal transplantation. Using immunoSEQ multiplex PCR, the repertoire was profiled, and TCRdb retains in-frame clones only, with some absent. The data hold about 86,000 clones, with about 91% observed a single time. Germline assignment: CDR1 MNHEY and CDR2 SMNVEV (reference sequence). The CDR3 extends over 13 amino acids. J lost 6 bases, V lost 6 bases, and 7 bases had no gene match. Of note for this clone: Its antigen is not identified.

The V call is TRBV27, the J call TRBJ1-1; 7 bases agree with TRBD1. The receptor's source is a human donor who received an intestinal transplant. The sequencing here drew on unstimulated CD8+ T cells sorted from spleen or lymph node cells, taken before intestinal transplant. The CDR3 region has the DNA TGTGCCAGCAGGAAGGGACAGATTTCTGAAGCTTTCTTT. Amino acids: CASRKGQISEAFF.